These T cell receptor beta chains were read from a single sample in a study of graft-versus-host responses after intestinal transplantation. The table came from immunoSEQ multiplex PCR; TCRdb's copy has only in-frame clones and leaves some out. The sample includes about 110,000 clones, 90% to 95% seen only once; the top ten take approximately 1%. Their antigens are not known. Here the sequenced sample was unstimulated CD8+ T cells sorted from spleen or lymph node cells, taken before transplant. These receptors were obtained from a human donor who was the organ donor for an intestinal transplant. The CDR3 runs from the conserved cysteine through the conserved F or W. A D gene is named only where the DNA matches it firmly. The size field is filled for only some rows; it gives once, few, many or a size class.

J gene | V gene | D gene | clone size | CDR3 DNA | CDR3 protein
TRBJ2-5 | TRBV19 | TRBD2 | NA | TGTGCCAGTAGTGGGCCTAGCGGGAGTAGAGAGACCCAGTACTTC | CASSGPSGSRETQYF
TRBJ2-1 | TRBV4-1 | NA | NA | TGCGCCAGCAGCCCCCCCATGGGGACAAGCTCCTACAATGAGCAGTTCTTC | CASSPPMGTSSYNEQFF
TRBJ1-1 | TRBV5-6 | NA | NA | TGTGCCAGCAGCTTGGGCAGGGCGAACACTGAAGCTTTCTTT | CASSLGRANTEAFF
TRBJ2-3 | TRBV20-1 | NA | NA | TGCAGACCCGGAGATACGCAGTATTTT | CRPGDTQYF
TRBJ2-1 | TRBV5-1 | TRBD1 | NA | TGCGCCAGCAGCCCGCAGGGGGCCCCCTACAATGAGCAGTTCTTC | CASSPQGAPYNEQFF
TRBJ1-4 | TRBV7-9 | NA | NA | TGTGCCAGCAGCCAACCCGGATGGGGGGAAAAACTGTTTTTT | CASSQPGWGEKLFF
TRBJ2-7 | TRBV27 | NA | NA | TGTGCCAGTCGGCCTGGAGGCAGCTACGAGCAGTACTTC | CASRPGGSYEQYF
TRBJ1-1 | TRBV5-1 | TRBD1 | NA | TGCGCCAGCAGCCCCGGGACAGGGGGCGCAAGGAACACTGAAGCTTTCTTT | CASSPGTGGARNTEAFF
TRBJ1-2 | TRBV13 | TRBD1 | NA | TGTGCCAGCAGCCTGCTCGGGACAGGGACTAACTATGGCTACACCTTC | CASSLLGTGTNYGYTF
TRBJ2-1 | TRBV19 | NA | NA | TGTGCCAGTAGTATGGCAAGACTGGGGGAGCAGTTCTTC | CASSMARLGEQFF
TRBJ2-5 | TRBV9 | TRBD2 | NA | TGTGCCAGCAGTGAGCGGGAGGGATGGGAGACCCAGTACTTC | CASSEREGWETQYF
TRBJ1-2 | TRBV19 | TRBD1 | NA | TGTGCCAGTAGTATGGGGGACAGCCTCTATGGCTACACCTTC | CASSMGDSLYGYTF
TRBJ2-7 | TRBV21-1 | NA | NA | TGTGCCAGCAGCAATCGGGACAGGGGAACCTACGAGCAGTACTTC | CASSNRDRGTYEQYF
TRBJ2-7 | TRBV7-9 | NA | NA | TGTGCCAGCAGCTTTGGAACAGGCTCCTACGAGCAGTACTTC | CASSFGTGSYEQYF
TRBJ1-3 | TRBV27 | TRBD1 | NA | TGTGCCAGCAGAGGAGGGACAGGCGTAGGGGGCACCATATATTTT | CASRGGTGVGGTIYF
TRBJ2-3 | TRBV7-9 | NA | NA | TGTGCCAGCAGTCTCGATCCTTGGGATACGCAGTATTTT | CASSLDPWDTQYF
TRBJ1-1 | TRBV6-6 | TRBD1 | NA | TGTGCCAGCTCATTGGACAGGCTCACTGAAGCTTTCTTT | CASSLDRLTEAFF
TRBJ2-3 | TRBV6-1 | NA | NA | TGTGCCAGCAGTGAAGCGTGGCGACAGGCACAAGATACGCAGTATTTT | CASSEAWRQAQDTQYF
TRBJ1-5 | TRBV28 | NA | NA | TGTGCCAGCAGTTCCAGGGGATGGGGACAGCCCCAGCATTTT | CASSSRGWGQPQHF
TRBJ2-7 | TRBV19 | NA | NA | TGTGCCAGTAGTATACGGGCGCGCTACGAGCAGTACTTC | CASSIRARYEQYF
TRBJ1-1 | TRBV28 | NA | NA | TGTGCCAGCACCAAAGGGTACGTAACGACTGAAGCTTTCTTT | CASTKGYVTTEAFF
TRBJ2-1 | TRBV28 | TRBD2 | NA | TGTGCCAGCAGTTTACCGGCGGGAGCCTCATACAATGAGCAGTTCTTC | CASSLPAGASYNEQFF
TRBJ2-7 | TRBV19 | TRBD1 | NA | TGTGCCAGTAGTACCGGACAGGGGGCTTCCTACGAGCAGTACTTC | CASSTGQGASYEQYF
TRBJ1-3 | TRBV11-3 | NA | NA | TGTGCCAGCAGCCCTGGGCCCCTATCAAAGGCTGGAAACACCATATATTTT | CASSPGPLSKAGNTIYF
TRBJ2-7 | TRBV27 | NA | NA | TGTGCCAGCAGTTTATCTCCCTACGGGTCGGTCTACGAGCAGTACTTC | CASSLSPYGSVYEQYF
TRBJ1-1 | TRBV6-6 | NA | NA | TGTGCCAGCAGTTACCGGAGGGTTTTGGGCACTGAAGCTTTCTTT | CASSYRRVLGTEAFF
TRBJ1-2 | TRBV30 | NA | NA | TGTGCCTGGAGTGTACGTTCCAGGCCAAGTAACTATGGCTACACCTTC | CAWSVRSRPSNYGYTF
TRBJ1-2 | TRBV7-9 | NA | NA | TGTGCCAGCAGCCAGGATATCAGGGGTGCCTTCTTC | CASSQDIRGAFF
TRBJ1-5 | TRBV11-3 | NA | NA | TGTGCCAGCAGCTTAGATCCCTCAGGCAGGGGTGAGAGGAGCAATCAGCCCCAGCATTTT | CASSLDPSGRGERSNQPQHF
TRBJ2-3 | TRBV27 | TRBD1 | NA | TGTGCCAGCAGTTGGACAGGGGCAGATACGCAGTATTTT | CASSWTGADTQYF
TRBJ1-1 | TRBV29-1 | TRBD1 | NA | TGCAGCGTGACAGGGGCGAACACTGAAGCTTTCTTT | CSVTGANTEAFF
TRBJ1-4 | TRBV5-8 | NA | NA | TGTGCCAGCAGCTTGGGTTCAGGGGCAACTAATGAAAAACTGTTTTTT | CASSLGSGATNEKLFF
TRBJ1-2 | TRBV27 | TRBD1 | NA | TGTGCCAGCAGTGCGTTCTACAGGGGGACTAACTATGGCTACACCTTC | CASSAFYRGTNYGYTF
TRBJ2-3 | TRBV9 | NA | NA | TGTGCCAGCAGCGTAGAGATTGTTACAGATACGCAGTATTTT | CASSVEIVTDTQYF
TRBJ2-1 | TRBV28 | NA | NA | TGTGCCAGCAGTTCCGGACTCATGATAGTCGATGAGCAGTTCTTC | CASSSGLMIVDEQFF
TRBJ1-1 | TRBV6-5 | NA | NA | TGTGCCAGCAGTTACCGTACCGCGGGGACTGAAGCTTTCTTT | CASSYRTAGTEAFF
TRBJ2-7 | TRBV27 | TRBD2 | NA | TGTGCCAGCGCGAACACCGGGACTAGATTCAACGAGCAGTACTTC | CASANTGTRFNEQYF
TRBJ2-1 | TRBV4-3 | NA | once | TGCGCCAGCAGCCAAGGATACGGATACAATGAGCAGTTCTTC | CASSQGYGYNEQFF
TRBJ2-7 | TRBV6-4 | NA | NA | TGTGCCAGCAGGATAACCGGACGGCGGAGGTTATCCTACGAGCAGTACTTC | CASRITGRRRLSYEQYF
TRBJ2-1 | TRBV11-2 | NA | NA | TGTGCCAGCAGCTTGGTGGCGGGGAGCTCCTACAATGAGCAGTTCTTC | CASSLVAGSSYNEQFF
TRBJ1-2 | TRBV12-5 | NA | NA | TGTGCTAGTGGTTTTGGGGCGTATGGCTACACCTTC | CASGFGAYGYTF
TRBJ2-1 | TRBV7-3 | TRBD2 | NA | TGTGCCAGCAGCTTATCGGCTAGCGGGAACAATGAGCTGTTCTTC | CASSLSASGNNELFF
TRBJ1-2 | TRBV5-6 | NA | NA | TGTGCCAGCAGCTTGAGGGAGGGTGAAGGCTACACCTTC | CASSLREGEGYTF
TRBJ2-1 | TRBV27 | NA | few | TGTGCCAGCAGTTTATCGCTGGGCGCATCCTACAATGAGCAGTTCTTC | CASSLSLGASYNEQFF
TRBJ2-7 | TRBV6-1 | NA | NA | TGTGCCAGCAGCCCCGACCTATACGAGCAGTACTTC | CASSPDLYEQYF
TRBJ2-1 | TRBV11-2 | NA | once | TGTGCCAGCAGCTTGAACGACGTCGGGACACTACTCAATGAGCAGTTCTTC | CASSLNDVGTLLNEQFF
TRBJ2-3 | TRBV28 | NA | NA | TGTGCCAGCAGTAGGGCGGCGACTAGCACAGATACGCAGTATTTT | CASSRAATSTDTQYF
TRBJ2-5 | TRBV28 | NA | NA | TGTGCCAGCAGTTTTCAAGAGACCCAGTACTTC | CASSFQETQYF
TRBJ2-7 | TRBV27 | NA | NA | TGTGCCAGCAGTCAGGCGGGAATACGCTACGAGCAGTACTTC | CASSQAGIRYEQYF
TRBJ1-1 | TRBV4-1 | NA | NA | TGCGCCAGCAGCCAGGGTAGGGGGATGAACACTGAAGCTTTCTTT | CASSQGRGMNTEAFF
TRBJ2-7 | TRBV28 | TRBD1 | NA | TGTGCCAGCAGTTTACACAGGGGGCGCGAGCAGTACTTC | CASSLHRGREQYF
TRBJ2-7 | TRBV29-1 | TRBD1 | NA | TGCAGCGTTGAGGACAGGGGTTACGAGCAGTACTTC | CSVEDRGYEQYF
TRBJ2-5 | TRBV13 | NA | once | TGTGCCAGCAGCTCGGCCCAAGAGACCCAGTACTTC | CASSSAQETQYF
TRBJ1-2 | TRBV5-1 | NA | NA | TGCGCCAGCAGCTTAACCCAAGGGACGAACTATGGCTACACCTTC | CASSLTQGTNYGYTF
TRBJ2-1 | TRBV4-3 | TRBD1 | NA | TGCGCCAGCAGCCAAGATTGGGAACAGGGGGCTAATGAGCAGTTCTTC | CASSQDWEQGANEQFF
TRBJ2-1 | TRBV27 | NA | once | TGTGCCAGCAGTTGGGCGGCCCCTGGGAATGAGCAGTTCTTC | CASSWAAPGNEQFF
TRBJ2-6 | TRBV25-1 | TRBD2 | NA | TGTGCCAGCAAGGGAGGGTGGGGGGCCAACGTCCTGACTTTC | CASKGGWGANVLTF
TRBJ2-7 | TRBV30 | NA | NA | TGTGCCTGGAGTGTACCAGGGTACGAACACGAGCAGTACTTC | CAWSVPGYEHEQYF
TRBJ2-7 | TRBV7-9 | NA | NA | TGTGCCAGCAGCTTACGTAAGGCATCCGGGACTTATACCTACGAGCAGTACTTC | CASSLRKASGTYTYEQYF
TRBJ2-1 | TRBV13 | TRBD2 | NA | TGTGCCAGCAGCCCCCGCAGCGGACTAGCGAGAAACAATGAGCAGTTCTTC | CASSPRSGLARNNEQFF